This is a list of T cell receptor beta chains from one sample in a study of cytomegalovirus exposure and HLA in healthy donors. Measured with immunoSEQ multiplex PCR; TCRdb has only the in-frame clones, and not every one. The data contain roughly 36,000 clones, about 80% of them singletons. Sequenced: PBMCs. The receptors were gathered from a male donor in good health and CMV-seronegative. The CDR3 runs from the conserved cysteine through the conserved F or W. Fields, in order: V gene, J gene, CDR3 protein.

TRBV6-1	TRBJ1-6	CASSGTRQGQSPLHF
TRBV30	TRBJ2-7	CAWGNLQGSYEQYF
TRBV28	TRBJ2-7	CASSLPQGRHEQYF
TRBV5-4	TRBJ2-7	CASSFGGLAYEQYF
TRBV27	TRBJ1-5	CASSPAGTGSPQPQHF
TRBV29-1	TRBJ2-7	CSVVGTSEFSYEQYF
TRBV7-9	TRBJ1-6	CASSLDLNRNSPLHF
TRBV30	TRBJ1-6	CAWNPGYNSPLHF
TRBV10-3	TRBJ2-6	CAISSSGGAAGANVLTF
TRBV28	TRBJ2-4	CASSHRDREYF
TRBV27	TRBJ1-4	CASSLVGGEEKLFF
TRBV5-4	TRBJ2-3	CASSLRLAGLTDTQYF
TRBV5-1	TRBJ1-1	CASSLHQGVSGNTEAFF
TRBV7-7	TRBJ2-3	CASSASGSDTQYF
TRBV10-2	TRBJ2-6	CASSDRGLGGGANVLTF
TRBV7-8	TRBJ2-7	CASSLADRGYEQYF
TRBV6-1	TRBJ2-7	CASSEGDSSYEQYF
TRBV28	TRBJ1-2	CASSFLRGKYGYTF
TRBV9	TRBJ2-2	CASSALGLSNTGELFF
TRBV12-5	TRBJ1-1	CASGPIPDTEAFF
TRBV7-8	TRBJ2-1	CASTLGAGGPHEQFF
TRBV5-1	TRBJ1-2	CASSAGQGEYGYTF
TRBV6-5	TRBJ1-6	CASSYRGQGFNSPLHF
TRBV5-1	TRBJ1-2	CASSLAGTEVGYTF
TRBV19	TRBJ2-5	CASSIGRGRQETQYF
TRBV27	TRBJ2-7	CASSSSEDYEQYF
TRBV6-5	TRBJ2-1	CASSSPGGATGNEQFF
TRBV18	TRBJ1-2	CASSPEQTGSGYGYTF
TRBV7-8	TRBJ2-4	CASSLGGSGVYF
TRBV18	TRBJ1-6	CASSPSGRDSPLHF
TRBV15	TRBJ2-7	CATSRTGESYEQYF
TRBV29-1	TRBJ1-2	CSVALGQGAGYTF
TRBV29-1	TRBJ1-2	CSVEGAGANGYTF
TRBV6-6	TRBJ2-7	CASSYSRYEQYF
TRBV30	TRBJ2-3	CAWKAGGITDTQYF
TRBV4-1	TRBJ2-7	CASSRTGGSYEQYF
TRBV5-1	TRBJ2-3	CASSRTGASTDTQYF
TRBV7-9	TRBJ2-1	CASSLRQGGNEQFF
TRBV2	TRBJ2-7	CASSEASVSYEQYF
TRBV30	TRBJ2-5	CAWRRGSEETQYF
TRBV19	TRBJ1-5	CASSIDRRDQPQHF